The 2 T cell receptor beta chains reported below all come from one sample, sequenced in a study of identical twins. TCRdb reprocessed the 5' RACE reads with MiXCR, giving one entry per CDR3 protein. The data show hundreds of thousands of distinct CDR3 sequences, about 20% seen once. Another study also made use of these data, one on T cells expressing NK-cell markers.

Specimen: PBMCs. Receptors originate from a woman between 18 and 29 years old in good health.

The V and J genes are TRBV6-2 or TRBV6-3 and TRBJ2-5, with TRBD1 matching 7 bases. V lost 6 bases and J lost 3; bases outside the gene matches: 13. The CDR3 has 16 residues. CDR1 and CDR2 from the germline V gene are MNHEY and SVGEGT. As DNA, the CDR3 is TGTGCCAGCAGCGGCACCCCTACAGGGGATGAAGAGACCCAGTACTTC. This sequence encodes CASSGTPTGDEETQYF.

The genes are TRBV6-1 and TRBJ2-5; no definite D call. Germline values: CDR1 MNHNS, CDR2 SASEGT. CDR3 length: 10 amino acids. The V end lost 7 bases, the J end lost 2 bases, and 2 bases lay between the germline ends. The CDR3 loop is CASTQETQYF. DNA for the CDR3: TGTGCCAGCACTCAAGAGACCCAGTACTTC.